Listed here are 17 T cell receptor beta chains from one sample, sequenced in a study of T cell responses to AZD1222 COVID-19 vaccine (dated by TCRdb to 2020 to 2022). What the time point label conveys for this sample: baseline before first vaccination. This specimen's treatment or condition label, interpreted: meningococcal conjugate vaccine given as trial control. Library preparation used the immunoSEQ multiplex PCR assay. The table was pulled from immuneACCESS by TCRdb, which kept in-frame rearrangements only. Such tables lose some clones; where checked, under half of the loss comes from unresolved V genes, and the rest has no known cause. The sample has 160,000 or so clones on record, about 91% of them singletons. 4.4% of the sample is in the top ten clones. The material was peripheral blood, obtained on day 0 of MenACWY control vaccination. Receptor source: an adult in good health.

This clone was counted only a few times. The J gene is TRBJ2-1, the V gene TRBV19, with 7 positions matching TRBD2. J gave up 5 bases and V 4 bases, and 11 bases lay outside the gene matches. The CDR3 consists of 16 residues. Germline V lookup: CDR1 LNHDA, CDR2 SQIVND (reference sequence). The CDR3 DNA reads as TGTGCCAGTAGTACCCACGCTAGCGGCGCTAACAATGAGCAGTTCTTC. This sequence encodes CASSTHASGANNEQFF.

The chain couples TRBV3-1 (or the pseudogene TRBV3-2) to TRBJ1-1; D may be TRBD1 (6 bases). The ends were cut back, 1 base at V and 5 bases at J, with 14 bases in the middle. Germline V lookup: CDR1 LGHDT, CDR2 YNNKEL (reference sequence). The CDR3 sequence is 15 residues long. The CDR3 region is CASSQARGRGTEAFF. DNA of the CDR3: TGTGCCAGCAGCCAAGCCAGGGGTCGGGGAACTGAAGCTTTCTTT.

The CDR3 DNA sequence: TGTGCCAGCAGGACTCAAGGGACAGGACCCACTGAAGCTTTCTTT. This gives the protein CASRTQGTGPTEAFF. The chain couples TRBV6-9 to TRBJ1-1; 8 bases line up with TRBD1. The V segment lost 6 bases and the J segment 4 bases; nucleotides outside the gene matches: 10. The germline V gene has CDR1 MNHGY and CDR2 SVAAGI. This CDR3 contains 15 residues.

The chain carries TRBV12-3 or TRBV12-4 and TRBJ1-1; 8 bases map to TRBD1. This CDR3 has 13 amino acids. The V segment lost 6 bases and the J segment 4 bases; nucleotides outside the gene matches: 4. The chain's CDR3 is CASRTGDGTEAFF. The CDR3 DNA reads TGTGCCAGCAGGACAGGGGATGGCACTGAAGCTTTCTTT.

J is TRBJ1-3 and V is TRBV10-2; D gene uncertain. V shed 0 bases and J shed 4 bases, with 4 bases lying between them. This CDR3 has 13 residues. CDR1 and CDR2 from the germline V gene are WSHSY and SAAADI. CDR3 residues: CASSESVGNTIYF. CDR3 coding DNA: TGCGCCAGCAGTGAGTCGGTGGGAAACACCATATATTTT.

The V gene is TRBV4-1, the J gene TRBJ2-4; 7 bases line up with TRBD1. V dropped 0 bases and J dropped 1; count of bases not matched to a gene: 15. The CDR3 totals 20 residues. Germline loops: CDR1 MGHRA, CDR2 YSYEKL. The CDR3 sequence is CASSQDHQRLTGLAKNIQYF. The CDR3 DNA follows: TGCGCCAGCAGCCAAGATCATCAACGACTGACAGGGCTGGCCAAAAACATTCAGTACTTC.

CDR3 sequence reads: CASSFGTGYSGANVLTF. CDR3 DNA: TGTGCCAGCAGCTTTGGGACAGGATACTCTGGGGCCAACGTCCTGACTTTC. This sequence joins TRBV7-9 and TRBJ2-6; 8 bases match TRBD1. Losses at the gene ends were 3 bases for V and 0 bases for J; bases not matched to a gene: 4. The CDR3 length is 17 residues. The V gene's germline CDR1 is SEHNR and CDR2 FQNEAQ (reference sequence).

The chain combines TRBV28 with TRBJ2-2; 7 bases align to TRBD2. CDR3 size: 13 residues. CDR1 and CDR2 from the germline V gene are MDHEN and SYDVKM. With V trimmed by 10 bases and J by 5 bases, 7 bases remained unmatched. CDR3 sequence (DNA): TGTGCCACTCTCTTGGGGGGGACCGGGGAGCTGTTTTTT. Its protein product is CATLLGGTGELFF.

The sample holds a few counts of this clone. As DNA, the CDR3 is TGTGCCAGCAGCGGTGTGAGAGACAGGGTGGCTCGGGACACCGGGGAGCTGTTTTTT. Translating it yields CASSGVRDRVARDTGELFF. V usage is TRBV11-2 and J usage is TRBJ2-2, with 7 bases identical to TRBD1. CDR3 length: 19 amino acids. V gave up 5 bases and J gave up 3 bases; unmatched junction bases: 18. Germline CDR1 SGHAT, CDR2 FQNNGV.

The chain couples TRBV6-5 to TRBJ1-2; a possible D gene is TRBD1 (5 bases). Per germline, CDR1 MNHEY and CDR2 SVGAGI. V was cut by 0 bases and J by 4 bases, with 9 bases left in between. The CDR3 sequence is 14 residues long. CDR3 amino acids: CASSYSAGTYGYTF. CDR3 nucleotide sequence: TGTGCCAGCAGTTACTCCGCAGGGACCTATGGCTACACCTTC.

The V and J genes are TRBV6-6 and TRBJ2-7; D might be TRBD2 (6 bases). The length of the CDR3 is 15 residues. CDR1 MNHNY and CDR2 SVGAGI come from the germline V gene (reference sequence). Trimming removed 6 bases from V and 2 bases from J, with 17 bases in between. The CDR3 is CASRRLGTLTYEQYF. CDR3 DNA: TGTGCCAGCAGAAGGCTGGGGACTCTAACCTACGAGCAGTACTTC.

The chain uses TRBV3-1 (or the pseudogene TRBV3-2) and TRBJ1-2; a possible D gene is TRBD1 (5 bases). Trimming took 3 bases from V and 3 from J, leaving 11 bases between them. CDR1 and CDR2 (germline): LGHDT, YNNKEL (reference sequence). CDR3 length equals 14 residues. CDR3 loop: CASSHRDGDYGYTF. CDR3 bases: TGTGCCAGCAGCCACCGGGACGGAGACTATGGCTACACCTTC.

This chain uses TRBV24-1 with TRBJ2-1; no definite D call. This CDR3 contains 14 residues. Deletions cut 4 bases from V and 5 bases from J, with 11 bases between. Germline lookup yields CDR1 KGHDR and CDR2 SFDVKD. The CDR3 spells CATSDPGPHNEQFF. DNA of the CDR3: TGTGCCACCAGTGACCCTGGCCCTCACAATGAGCAGTTCTTC.

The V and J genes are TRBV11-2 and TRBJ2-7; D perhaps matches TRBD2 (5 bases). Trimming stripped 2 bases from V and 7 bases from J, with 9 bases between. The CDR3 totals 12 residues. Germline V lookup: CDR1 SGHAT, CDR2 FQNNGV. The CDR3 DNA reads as TGTGCCAGCAGCTTACCGGACTTTGAGCAGTACTTC. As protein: CASSLPDFEQYF.

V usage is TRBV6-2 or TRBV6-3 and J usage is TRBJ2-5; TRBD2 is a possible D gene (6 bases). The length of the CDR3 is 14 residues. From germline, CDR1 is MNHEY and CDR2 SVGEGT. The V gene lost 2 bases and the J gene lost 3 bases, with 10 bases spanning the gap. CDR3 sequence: CASSYAGSEETQYF. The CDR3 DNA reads TGTGCCAGCAGTTACGCCGGGAGCGAAGAGACCCAGTACTTC.

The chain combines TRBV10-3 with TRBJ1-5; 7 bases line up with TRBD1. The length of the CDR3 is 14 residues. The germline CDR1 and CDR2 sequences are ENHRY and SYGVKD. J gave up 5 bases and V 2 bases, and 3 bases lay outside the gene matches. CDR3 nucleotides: TGTGCCATCAGTGAGGACAGGGTTTATCAGCCCCAGCATTTT. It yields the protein CAISEDRVYQPQHF.

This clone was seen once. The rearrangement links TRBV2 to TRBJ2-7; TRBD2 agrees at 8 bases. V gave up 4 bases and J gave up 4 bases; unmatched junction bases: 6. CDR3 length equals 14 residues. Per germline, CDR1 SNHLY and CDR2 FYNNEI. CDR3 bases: TGTGCCAGCAGTGCCAGCGGGAGTCTGTACGAGCAGTACTTC. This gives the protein CASSASGSLYEQYF.